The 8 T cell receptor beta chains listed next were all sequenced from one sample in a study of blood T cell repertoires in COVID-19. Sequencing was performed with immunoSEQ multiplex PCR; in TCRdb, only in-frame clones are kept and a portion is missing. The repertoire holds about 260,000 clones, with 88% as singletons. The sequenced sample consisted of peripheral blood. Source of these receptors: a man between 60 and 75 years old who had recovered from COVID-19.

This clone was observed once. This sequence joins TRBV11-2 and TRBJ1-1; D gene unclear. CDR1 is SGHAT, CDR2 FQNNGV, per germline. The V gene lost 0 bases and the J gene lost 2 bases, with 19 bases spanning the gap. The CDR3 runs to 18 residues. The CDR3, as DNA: TGTGCCAGCAGCTTAGAGCCCAGGCCGAATAACCGCAACACTGAAGCTTTCTTT. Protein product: CASSLEPRPNNRNTEAFF.

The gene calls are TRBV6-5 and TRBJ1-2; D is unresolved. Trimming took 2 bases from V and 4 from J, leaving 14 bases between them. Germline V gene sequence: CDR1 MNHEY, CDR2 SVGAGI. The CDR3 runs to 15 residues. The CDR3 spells CASSYGSDSTYGYTF. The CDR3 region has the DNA TGTGCCAGCAGTTACGGTTCAGATAGCACCTATGGCTACACCTTC.

The CDR3 loop reads CASSPVQGTGNTIYF. The CDR3 DNA reads as TGCGCCAGCAGCCCGGTACAGGGGACTGGAAACACCATATATTTT. This chain joins TRBV5-1 and TRBJ1-3; 7 bases match TRBD1. Losses at the gene ends were 4 bases for V and 2 bases for J; bases not matched to a gene: 6. From germline, CDR1 is SGHRS and CDR2 YFSETQ. This CDR3 is built from 15 residues.

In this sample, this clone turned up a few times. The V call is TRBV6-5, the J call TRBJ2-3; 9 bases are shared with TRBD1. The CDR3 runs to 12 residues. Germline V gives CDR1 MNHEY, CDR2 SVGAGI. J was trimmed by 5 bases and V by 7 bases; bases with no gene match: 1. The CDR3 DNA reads TGTGCCAGCATGACAGGGGGAGATACGCAGTATTTT. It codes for CASMTGGDTQYF.

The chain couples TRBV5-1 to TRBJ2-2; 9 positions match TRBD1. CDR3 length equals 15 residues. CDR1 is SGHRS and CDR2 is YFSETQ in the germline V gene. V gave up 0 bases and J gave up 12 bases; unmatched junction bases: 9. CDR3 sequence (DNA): TGCGCCAGCAGCTTGGCCCGGGACAGGGTGGGGAAGCTGTTTTTT. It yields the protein CASSLARDRVGKLFF.

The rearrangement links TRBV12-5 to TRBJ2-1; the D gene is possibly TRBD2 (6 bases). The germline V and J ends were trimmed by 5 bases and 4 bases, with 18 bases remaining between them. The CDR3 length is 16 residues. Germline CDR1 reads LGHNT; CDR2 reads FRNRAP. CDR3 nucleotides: TGTGCTAGTGGTCCAACCGCGGGGCGCGCATACAATGAGCAGTTCTTC. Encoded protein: CASGPTAGRAYNEQFF. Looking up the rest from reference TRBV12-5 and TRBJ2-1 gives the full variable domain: DARVTQTPRHKVTEMGQEVTMRCQPILGHNTVFWYRQTMMQGLELLAYFRNRAPLDDSGMPKDRFSAEMPDATLATLKIQPSEPRDSAVYFCASGPTAGRAYNEQFFGPGTRLTVL.

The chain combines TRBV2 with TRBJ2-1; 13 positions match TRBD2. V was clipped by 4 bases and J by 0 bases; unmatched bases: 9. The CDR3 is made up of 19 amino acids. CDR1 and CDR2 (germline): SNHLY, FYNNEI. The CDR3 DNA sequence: TGTGCCAGCAGTGCCGGGACTAGCGGGGCTGGGAGCTCCTACAATGAGCAGTTCTTC. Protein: CASSAGTSGAGSSYNEQFF.

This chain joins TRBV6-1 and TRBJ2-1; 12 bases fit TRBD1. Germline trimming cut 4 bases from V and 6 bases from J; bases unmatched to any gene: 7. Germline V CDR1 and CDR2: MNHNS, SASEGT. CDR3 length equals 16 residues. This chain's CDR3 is CASSVRDRGRVNEQFF. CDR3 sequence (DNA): TGTGCCAGCAGTGTCCGGGACAGGGGGCGCGTCAATGAGCAGTTCTTC.